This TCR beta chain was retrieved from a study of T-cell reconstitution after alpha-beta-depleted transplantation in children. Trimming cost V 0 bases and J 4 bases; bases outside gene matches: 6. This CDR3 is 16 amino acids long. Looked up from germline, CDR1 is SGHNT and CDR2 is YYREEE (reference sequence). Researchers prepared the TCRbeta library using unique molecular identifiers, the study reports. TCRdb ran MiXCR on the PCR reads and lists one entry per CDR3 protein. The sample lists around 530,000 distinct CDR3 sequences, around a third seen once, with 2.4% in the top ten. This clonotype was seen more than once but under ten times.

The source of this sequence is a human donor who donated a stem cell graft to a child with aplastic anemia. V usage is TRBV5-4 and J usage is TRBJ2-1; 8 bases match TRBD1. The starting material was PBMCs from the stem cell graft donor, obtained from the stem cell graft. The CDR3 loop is CASSLGIGTGYNEQFF. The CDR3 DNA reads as TGTGCCAGCAGCTTGGGCATCGGGACAGGTTACAATGAGCAGTTCTTC. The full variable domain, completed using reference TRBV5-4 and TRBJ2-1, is ETGVTQSPTHLIKTRGQQVTLRCSSQSGHNTVSWYQQALGQGPQFIFQYYREEENGRGNFPPRFSGLQFPNYSSELNVNALELDDSALYLCASSLGIGTGYNEQFFGPGTRLTVL.